Shown below are 3 T cell receptor beta chains from a single sample sequenced in a study of identifying expanded T cells in peripheral blood. Profiling relied on immunoSEQ multiplex PCR, and the TCRdb table lists in-frame clones only, not all of them. The sample includes tens of thousands of clones, 84% of them seen just once. The sample taken for sequencing was blood. These receptor sequences come from a person aged 18 to 75 in good health.

V is TRBV19 and J is TRBJ2-2; D gene unclear. The V and J ends lost 3 bases and 7 bases respectively, with 12 bases between them. CDR1 and CDR2 from the germline V gene are LNHDA and SQIVND (reference sequence). CDR3 length equals 14 residues. CDR3 in amino acids: CASSMTRSGGELFF. The CDR3 nucleotides are TGTGCCAGTAGTATGACGAGATCGGGCGGGGAGCTGTTTTTT.

Written as DNA, the CDR3 is TGTGCCAGCAGCACGGGGACAGGGGAAAAACTGTTTTTT. It encodes CASSTGTGEKLFF. The rearrangement links TRBV9 to TRBJ1-4, with 9 bases that match TRBD1. The CDR3 runs to 13 residues. Germline CDR1 is SGDLS and CDR2 is YYNGEE. Trimming removed 4 bases from V and 8 bases from J; junction bases left unmatched: 3.

The chain couples TRBV7-3 to TRBJ2-2; TRBD2 aligns across 8 bases. The junction had 6 bases not matched to a gene; V was cut back by 4 bases and J by 5 bases. This CDR3 region has 15 residues. Germline lookup yields CDR1 SGHTA and CDR2 FQGTGA. The chain's CDR3 is CASSSQTSVTGELFF. Written as DNA, the CDR3 is TGTGCCAGCAGCTCCCAGACTAGCGTGACCGGGGAGCTGTTTTTT.